This TCR beta chain was identified in a study of cytomegalovirus exposure and HLA in healthy donors. Overall study results and limits: CMV serostatus alone was available as immune exposure information. Researchers reportedly found TCR beta sequences accurately predicted most subjects' HLA-A and HLA-B alleles.

A multiplex PCR was run with 60 Vbeta primers and 13 Jbeta primers. Method: immunoSEQ multiplex PCR; TCRdb's copy keeps in-frame clones and lacks some. Among over 150,000 clones listed, roughly 80% were seen once. Trimming at V came to 6 bases and at J to 5 bases, leaving 9 bases not matched to a gene. In germline, CDR1 is SNHLY, CDR2 FYNNEI. CDR3 size: 14 residues. About this clone: Its antigen remains unidentified.

The TCR sequence derives from a man aged 30 to 39 in good health and CMV-seropositive. The specimen was PBMCs. The J gene is TRBJ2-5, the V gene TRBV2; 7 nucleotides align to TRBD1. As DNA, the CDR3 is TGTGCCAGCAGGGAAACAGGGGTTGGGGAGACCCAGTACTTC. Its protein product is CASRETGVGETQYF.